Presented here are 15 T cell receptor beta chains from one specimen sequenced in a study of T cell clonotyping in hematopoietic cell transplantation. Libraries were prepared by immunoSEQ multiplex PCR; TCRdb keeps only in-frame clonotypes and omits some of them. The profile covers more than 55,000 clones, with around 94% appearing a single time and roughly 1.7% taken by the ten largest. The material sequenced was peripheral blood mononuclear cells. The receptors stem from a man aged 50-60 years in good health. Some clones in this sample may be carry-over from other donors' samples.

The chain couples TRBV5-4 to TRBJ1-5, with 9 bases fitting TRBD1. Per germline, CDR1 SGHNT and CDR2 YYREEE (reference sequence). V trimming: 2 bases; J trimming: 6 bases; junction bases outside the gene matches: 6. The CDR3 sequence is 15 residues long. The CDR3 coding sequence is TGTGCCAGCAGCTTTGGAGGGGACAGGGTTCAGCCCCAGCATTTT. It yields the protein CASSFGGDRVQPQHF.

V gene TRBV6-1 combines with J gene TRBJ1-4; TRBD1 agrees at 8 bases. The CDR3 is 14 residues long. The V and J ends lost 7 bases and 7 bases, in that order; junction bases with no gene match: 8. Germline V gene data show CDR1 as MNHNS and CDR2 as SASEGT. The CDR3 DNA reads as TGTGCCAGCAATCCGGACAGGGTTGGTGAAAAACTGTTTTTT. It yields the protein CASNPDRVGEKLFF.

The chain links TRBV10-3 to TRBJ2-3, with D possibly matching TRBD2 (6 bases). Trimming stripped 11 bases from V and 2 bases from J, with 11 bases between. This CDR3 contains 12 residues. Germline V lookup: CDR1 ENHRY, CDR2 SYGVKD. This CDR3 reads CAGGGDTDTQYF. CDR3 DNA sequence: TGTGCCGGGGGAGGAGACACAGATACGCAGTATTTT.

The genes are TRBV7-2 and TRBJ2-6, with D maybe TRBD2 (5 bases). With 3 bases removed from V and 0 bases from J, the gap between germline ends came to 12 bases. Germline CDR1 SGHTA, CDR2 FQGNSA. This CDR3 has 17 amino acids. The CDR3 sequence is CASSFGVGSSGANVLTF. The DNA for the CDR3 is TGTGCCAGCAGCTTCGGTGTGGGGAGCTCTGGGGCCAACGTCCTGACTTTC.

This clone occurred a few times. V gene TRBV19 combines with J gene TRBJ1-5; D is uncertain. CDR3 length: 12 residues. Germline-derived CDR1 and CDR2 are LNHDA and SQIVND (reference sequence). V was cut by 6 bases and J by 7 bases, with 10 bases left in between. The CDR3 protein is CASSLLGQPQHF. The CDR3 DNA reads TGTGCCAGTAGCCTCTTGGGACAGCCCCAGCATTTT. The variable domain in full, completed from reference TRBV19 and TRBJ1-5, reads DGGITQSPKYLFRKEGQNVTLSCEQNLNHDAMYWYRQDPGQGLRLIYYSQIVNDFQKGDIAEGYSVSREKKESFPLTVTSAQKNPTAFYLCASSLLGQPQHFGDGTRLSIL.

The V gene is TRBV6-6, the J gene TRBJ2-2; 8 nucleotides line up with TRBD1. Trimming cost V 4 bases and J 1 base; bases outside gene matches: 5. The germline V gene has CDR1 MNHNY and CDR2 SVGAGI (reference sequence). The CDR3 totals 16 residues. The CDR3 sequence is CASSSGQGGNTGELFF. Written as DNA, the CDR3 is TGTGCCAGCAGTTCCGGACAGGGAGGGAACACCGGGGAGCTGTTTTTT.

The chain links TRBV7-8 to TRBJ1-3, with D possibly TRBD1 on 5 matching bases. The CDR3 runs 16 residues. Per germline, CDR1 SGHVS and CDR2 FQNEAQ. V was shortened by 2 bases and J by 0 bases, with 11 bases between the two germline ends. CDR3 in amino acids: CASSLTQGLSGNTIYF. In DNA form, the CDR3 reads TGTGCCAGCAGCTTAACCCAGGGCCTCTCTGGAAACACCATATATTTT.

The V and J genes are TRBV19 and TRBJ2-7; 9 positions agree with TRBD1. This CDR3 is built from 14 residues. The V gene end was trimmed by 4 bases and the J gene end by 3 bases; junction bases not matched to a gene: 4. Germline loops: CDR1 LNHDA, CDR2 SQIVND (reference sequence). CDR3 bases: TGTGCCAGTAGTACACAGGGGGCAGGCTACGAGCAGTACTTC. The encoded protein is CASSTQGAGYEQYF.

The chain links TRBV9 to TRBJ1-2; a possible D gene is TRBD1 (5 bases). Germline CDR1 SGDLS, CDR2 YYNGEE. This CDR3 contains 15 residues. Trimming pared 4 bases from V and 3 bases from J, leaving 16 bases between. The CDR3 DNA sequence: TGTGCCAGCAGCCCACCCCTGGGGGATGACTATGGCTACACCTTC. Its protein product is CASSPPLGDDYGYTF. Supplemented by reference TRBV9 and TRBJ1-2, the full variable domain reads DSGVTQTPKHLITATGQRVTLRCSPRSGDLSVYWYQQSLDQGLQFLIQYYNGEERAKGNILERFSAQQFPDLHSELNLSSLELGDSALYFCASSPPLGDDYGYTFGSGTRLTVV.

The chain is built from TRBV19 and TRBJ2-1, with 11 positions matching TRBD2. Trimming at V came to 4 bases and at J to 6 bases, leaving 2 bases not matched to a gene. The CDR3 sequence is 14 residues long. Germline CDR1 reads LNHDA; CDR2 reads SQIVND (reference sequence). The CDR3 loop reads CASSTSGRPNEQFF. CDR3 DNA: TGTGCCAGTAGTACTAGCGGGAGGCCCAATGAGCAGTTCTTC. The full variable domain, with the rest looked up from reference TRBV19 and TRBJ2-1, is DGGITQSPKYLFRKEGQNVTLSCEQNLNHDAMYWYRQDPGQGLRLIYYSQIVNDFQKGDIAEGYSVSREKKESFPLTVTSAQKNPTAFYLCASSTSGRPNEQFFGPGTRLTVL.

The chain recombines TRBV30 with TRBJ2-1; unclear D gene. The ends were cut back, 1 base at V and 8 bases at J, with 6 bases in the middle. Germline CDR1 and CDR2: GTSNPN and SVGIG (reference sequence). There are 11 residues in the CDR3. CDR3 loop: CAWSGADEQFF. The CDR3 bases are TGTGCCTGGAGTGGCGCGGATGAGCAGTTCTTC.

This chain joins TRBV7-4 and TRBJ1-6; 8 bases line up with TRBD1. This CDR3 is 18 amino acids long. Per germline, CDR1 SGHVT and CDR2 SQSDAQ. V trimming: 4 bases; J trimming: 3 bases; junction bases outside the gene matches: 11. CDR3 in amino acids: CASSWATGARFYNSPLHF. In DNA, the CDR3 is TGTGCCAGCAGCTGGGCGACAGGGGCGAGATTCTATAATTCACCCCTCCACTTT.

J is TRBJ1-4 and V is TRBV29-1; D might be TRBD1 (6 bases). Germline lookup yields CDR1 SQVTM and CDR2 ANQGSEA. The CDR3 loop spans 15 amino acids. V was trimmed by 5 bases and J by 5 bases, leaving 18 bases between them. CDR3 nucleotide sequence: TGCAGCGTTTTCCACCCGGGACACGAAAATGAAAAACTGTTTTTT. This encodes CSVFHPGHENEKLFF.

The chain recombines TRBV11-2 with TRBJ2-6, with 7 bases that match TRBD1. Per the germline V gene, CDR1 is SGHAT and CDR2 is FQNNGV. The trim removed 4 bases at V and 4 bases at J, leaving 7 bases unmatched. This CDR3 is built from 16 residues. DNA for the CDR3: TGTGCCAGCAGCTCCCGACAGGGCTCCGGGGCCAACGTCCTGACTTTC. Its protein is CASSSRQGSGANVLTF.

The chain has TRBV9 and TRBJ2-6; 7 bases are a match to TRBD1. From germline, CDR1 is SGDLS and CDR2 YYNGEE. This CDR3 region has 19 residues. Trimming at V came to 0 bases and at J to 0 bases, leaving 9 bases not matched to a gene. The CDR3: CASSVAPGQLISGANVLTF. The CDR3, as DNA: TGTGCCAGCAGCGTAGCTCCGGGACAGCTGATCTCTGGGGCCAACGTCCTGACTTTC. Supplemented by reference TRBV9 and TRBJ2-6, the full variable domain reads DSGVTQTPKHLITATGQRVTLRCSPRSGDLSVYWYQQSLDQGLQFLIQYYNGEERAKGNILERFSAQQFPDLHSELNLSSLELGDSALYFCASSVAPGQLISGANVLTFGAGSRLTVL.